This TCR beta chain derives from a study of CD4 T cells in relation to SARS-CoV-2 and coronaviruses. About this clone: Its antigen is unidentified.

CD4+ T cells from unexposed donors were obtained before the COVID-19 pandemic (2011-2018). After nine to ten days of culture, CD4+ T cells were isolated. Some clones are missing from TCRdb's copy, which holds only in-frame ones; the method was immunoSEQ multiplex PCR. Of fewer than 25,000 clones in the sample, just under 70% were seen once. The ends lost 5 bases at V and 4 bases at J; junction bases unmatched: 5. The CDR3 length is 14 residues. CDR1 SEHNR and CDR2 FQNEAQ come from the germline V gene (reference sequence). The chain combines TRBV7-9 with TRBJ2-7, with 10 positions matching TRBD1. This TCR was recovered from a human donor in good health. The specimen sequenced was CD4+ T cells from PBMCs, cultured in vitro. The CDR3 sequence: CASSPGQGQYEQYF. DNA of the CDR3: TGTGCCAGCAGCCCGGGACAGGGGCAATACGAGCAGTACTTC.